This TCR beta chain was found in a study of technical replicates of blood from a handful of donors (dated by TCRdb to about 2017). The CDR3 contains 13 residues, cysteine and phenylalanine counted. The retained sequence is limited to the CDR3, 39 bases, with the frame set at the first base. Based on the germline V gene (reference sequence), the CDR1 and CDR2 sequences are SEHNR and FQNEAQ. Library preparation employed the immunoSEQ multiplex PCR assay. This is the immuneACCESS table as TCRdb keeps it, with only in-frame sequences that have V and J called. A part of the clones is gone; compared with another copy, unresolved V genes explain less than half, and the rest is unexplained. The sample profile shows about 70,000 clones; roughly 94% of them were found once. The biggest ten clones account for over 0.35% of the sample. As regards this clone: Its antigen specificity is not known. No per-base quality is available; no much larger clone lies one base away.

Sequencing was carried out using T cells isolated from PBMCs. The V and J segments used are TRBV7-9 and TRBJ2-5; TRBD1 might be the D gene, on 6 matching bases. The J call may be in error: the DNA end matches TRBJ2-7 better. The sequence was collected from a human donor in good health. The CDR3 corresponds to CASSFRQEHEQYF. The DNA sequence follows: TGTGCCAGCAGCTTTAGACAGGAGCACGAGCAGTACTTC.